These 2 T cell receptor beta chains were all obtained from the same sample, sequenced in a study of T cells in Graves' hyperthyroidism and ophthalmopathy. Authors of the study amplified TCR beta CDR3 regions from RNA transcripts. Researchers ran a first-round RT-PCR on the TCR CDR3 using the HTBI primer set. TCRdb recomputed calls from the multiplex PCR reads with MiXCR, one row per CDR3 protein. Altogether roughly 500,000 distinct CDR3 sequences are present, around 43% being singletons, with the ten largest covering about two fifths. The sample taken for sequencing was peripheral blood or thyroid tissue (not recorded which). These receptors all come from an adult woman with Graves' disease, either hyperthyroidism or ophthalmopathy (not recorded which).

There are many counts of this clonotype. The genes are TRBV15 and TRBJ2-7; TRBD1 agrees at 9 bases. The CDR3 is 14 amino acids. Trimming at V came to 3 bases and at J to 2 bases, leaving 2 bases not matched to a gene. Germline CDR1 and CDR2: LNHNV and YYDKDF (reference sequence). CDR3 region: CATSRDRGPYEQYF. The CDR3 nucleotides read TGTGCCACCAGCAGGGACAGGGGACCCTACGAGCAGTACTTC.

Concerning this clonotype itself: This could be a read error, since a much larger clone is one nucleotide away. The CDR3 nucleotides are TGCGCCAGCAGCCAAGATACAGGGAGGACTGAAGCTCTCTTT. It translates to CASSQDTGRTEALF. This chain uses TRBV4-1 with TRBJ1-1, with a possible D match to TRBD1 (6 bases). The CDR3 is made up of 14 amino acids. Per the germline V gene, CDR1 is MGHRA and CDR2 is YSYEKL.